This T cell receptor (beta chain) emerged from a study of cytomegalovirus exposure and HLA in healthy donors. The junction had 6 bases not matched to a gene; V was cut back by 4 bases and J by 6 bases. Germline V lookup: CDR1 SGHTA, CDR2 FQGNSA. CDR3 length: 14 amino acids. Both 60 Vbeta primers and 13 Jbeta primers went into the PCR. The method was immunoSEQ multiplex PCR; TCRdb's version includes in-frame clones alone and lacks a portion of them. The sample carries 85,000 to 110,000 clones, 75% to 85% recorded once. The V gene is TRBV7-2, the J gene TRBJ2-7, with 10 bases lining up with TRBD1. The specimen was PBMCs. The TCR comes from a young woman in good health and CMV-seropositive. The DNA of the CDR3 is TGTGCCAGCAGCTATGACAGGGGGCCCTTCGAGCAGTACTTC. Its protein is CASSYDRGPFEQYF.